This TCR beta chain appears in the sequencing data of a study of T cell responses to AZD1222 COVID-19 vaccine. Germline assignment: CDR1 MGHRA and CDR2 YSYEKL. The CDR3 spans 14 residues. Between the trimmed V and J ends, which lost 4 bases and 1 base, there was a span of 10 bases. Study-wide results and limits: In the spike-specific TCR repertoire, nearly half reportedly target unmutated variant regions.

Assay: immunoSEQ multiplex PCR; the TCRdb copy retains only in-frame clones and omits some. Here the sample spans 140,000 to 150,000 clones, 85% to 95% being singletons. As concerns this clone: The antigen is unknown.

This specimen was peripheral blood, taken on day 0 of AZD1222 vaccination. The TCR comes from an adult in good health. The chain recombines TRBV4-1 with TRBJ2-5, with a tentative D call TRBD1 (5 bases). The CDR3 DNA follows: TGCGCCAGCAGCCCCCGACAGTTCCAAGAGACCCAGTACTTC. Translated, it gives CASSPRQFQETQYF.